This T cell receptor beta chain was profiled in a study of blood T cell repertoires in COVID-19. The table came from immunoSEQ multiplex PCR; TCRdb's copy has only in-frame clones and leaves some out. The sample has 200,000 or so clones, approximately 83% seen once. The sample taken for sequencing was peripheral blood. This clonotype was sampled from a woman under 40 who had recovered from COVID-19.

In DNA, the CDR3 is TGTGCCAGCAGCATACAGGGCCCCATGTCCTACGAGCAGTACTTC. Translating it yields CASSIQGPMSYEQYF. The J gene is TRBJ2-7, the V gene TRBV21-1; the table gives TRBD1 as D, unverified against the DNA. TRBV21-1 is termed a pseudogene. The CDR3 extends over 15 amino acids.